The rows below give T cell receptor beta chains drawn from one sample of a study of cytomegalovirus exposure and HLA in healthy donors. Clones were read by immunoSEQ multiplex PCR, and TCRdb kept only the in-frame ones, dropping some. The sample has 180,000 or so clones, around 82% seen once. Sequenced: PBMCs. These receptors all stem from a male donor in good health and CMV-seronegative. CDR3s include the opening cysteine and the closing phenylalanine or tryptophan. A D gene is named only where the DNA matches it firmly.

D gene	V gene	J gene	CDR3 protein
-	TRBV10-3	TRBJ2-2	CAISKITGELFF
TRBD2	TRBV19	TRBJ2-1	CASSILAGGRLYNEQFF
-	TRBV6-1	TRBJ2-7	CASRGTGRNEQYF
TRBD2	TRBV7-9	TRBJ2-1	CSSSLPIRGGGRDEQFF
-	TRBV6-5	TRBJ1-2	CASSSGVRGYTF
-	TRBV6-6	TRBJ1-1	CASSYPAGRNTEAFF
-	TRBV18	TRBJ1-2	CASSPGPDSGGYTF
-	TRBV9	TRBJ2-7	CASSVGGGTYEQYF
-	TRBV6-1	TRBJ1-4	CASGGRGGEKLFF
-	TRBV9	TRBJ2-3	CASSLGEDTQYF
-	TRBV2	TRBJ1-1	CASNEGSVITEAFF
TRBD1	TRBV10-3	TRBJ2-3	CAITTGTGGTDTQYF
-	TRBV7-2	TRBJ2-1	CASSTRGTGYNEQFF
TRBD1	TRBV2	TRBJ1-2	CASSETGTGGAYGYTF
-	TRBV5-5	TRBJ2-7	CASSLTLQGRREQYF
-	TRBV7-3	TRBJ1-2	CSSNEGAGGDYGYTF
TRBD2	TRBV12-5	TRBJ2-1	CASGLGLAPHNEQFF
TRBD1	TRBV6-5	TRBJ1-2	CASSYRTGGKGYTF
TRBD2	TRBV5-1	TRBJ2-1	CASSLEGTSYNEQFF
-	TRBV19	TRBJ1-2	CASSIPLGVHGYTF
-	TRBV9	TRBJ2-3	CASGTVKSTDTQYF
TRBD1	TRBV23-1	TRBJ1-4	CASSQPGQGGEKLFF
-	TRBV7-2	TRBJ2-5	CASSLLSGLKETQYF
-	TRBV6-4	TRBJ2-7	CASSDINRLVPGSYEQYF
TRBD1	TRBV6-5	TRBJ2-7	CASSYGTGTYEQYF
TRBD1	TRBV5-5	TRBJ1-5	CASSLVGGQSNQPQHF
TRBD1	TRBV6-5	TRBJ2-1	CASSYPGQGDEQFF
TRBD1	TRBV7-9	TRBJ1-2	CASSTPGGSANGYTF
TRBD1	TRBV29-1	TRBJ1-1	CSVEVTTGGEAFF
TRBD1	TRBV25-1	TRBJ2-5	CASSEWRGQGSQETQYF
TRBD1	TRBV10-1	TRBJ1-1	CASSEDGTGNTEAFF
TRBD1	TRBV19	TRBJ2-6	CASSIVGQAGANVLTF
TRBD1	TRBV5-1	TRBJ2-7	CASSLGHTGVAYEQYF
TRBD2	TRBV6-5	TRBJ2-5	CASSRGGRETQYF
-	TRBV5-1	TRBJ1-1	CASSLDPTEAFF
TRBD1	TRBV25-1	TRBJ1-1	CASSGGQGATEAFF